The 21 T cell receptor beta chains in this list originate from one sample, sequenced in a study of molecular identifiers for immune sequencing clone quantification. TCRdb itself ran the PCR reads through MiXCR, one entry per CDR3 protein. The sample comprises over 550,000 distinct CDR3 sequences, roughly 27% of which are singletons, and 0.78% rests with the top ten. The sequencing input was naive CD8+ T cells from blood, with Jurkat cell RNA spiked in. The sample's subset: FACS-sorted CD8+CD4-CCR7+CD45RA+ naive T cells. Receptors originate from a human donor in good health. Some libraries in this study had Jurkat cell RNA spiked in.

This clonotype was detected only a few times. The CDR3 here is CASSQTSGNSNQPQHF. Here the CDR3 DNA reads TGCGCCAGCAGCCAAACCTCCGGTAATAGCAATCAGCCCCAGCATTTT. The chain employs TRBV4-3 and TRBJ1-5; no clear D gene. The V gene lost 2 bases and the J gene lost 0 bases, with 11 bases spanning the gap. Germline assignment: CDR1 LGHNA and CDR2 YSLEER. This CDR3 has 16 residues.

The V gene is TRBV15, the J gene TRBJ1-1; D may be TRBD1 (5 bases). V lost 3 bases and J 0 bases, leaving 8 bases between the germline ends. This CDR3 comprises 14 residues. CDR1 is LNHNV and CDR2 is YYDKDF in the germline V gene (reference sequence). This CDR3 is CATSSNRMNTEAFF. The CDR3 nucleotides read TGTGCCACCAGCAGTAACAGGATGAACACTGAAGCTTTCTTT.

The J gene is TRBJ2-1, the V gene TRBV11-2; TRBD2 matches 11 bases. This CDR3 region has 16 residues. With V trimmed by 0 bases and J by 9 bases, 7 bases remained unmatched. The germline gives CDR1 SGHAT, CDR2 FQNNGV. The CDR3 coding sequence is TGTGCCAGCAGCTTAGAAGGGCTAGCGGGAGGTGTTGAGCAGTTCTTC. Amino acid sequence: CASSLEGLAGGVEQFF.

This chain uses TRBV5-6 with TRBJ2-5; no reliable D call. V lost 2 bases to trimming and J lost 2 bases, with 7 bases between them. The germline CDR1 and CDR2 sequences are SGHDT and YYEEEE. The CDR3 sequence is 13 residues long. The CDR3 DNA reads TGTGCCAGCAGCTTCAATTGGCAAGAGACCCAGTACTTC. Protein sequence: CASSFNWQETQYF.

This clonotype was seen ten or more times. The genes are TRBV5-1 and TRBJ1-1, with D possibly TRBD1 on 6 matching bases. The V gene's germline CDR1 is SGHRS and CDR2 YFSETQ. This CDR3 is 18 amino acids long. V gave up 0 bases and J gave up 4 bases, with 22 bases separating them. As DNA, the CDR3 is TGCGCCAGCAGCTTGGGTTACTGGGACAACGAAAAACGCACTGAAGCTTTCTTT. It yields the protein CASSLGYWDNEKRTEAFF. Supplemented by reference TRBV5-1 and TRBJ1-1, the full variable domain reads KAGVTQTPRYLIKTRGQQVTLSCSPISGHRSVSWYQQTPGQGLQFLFEYFSETQRNKGNFPGRFSGRQFSNSRSEMNVSTLELGDSALYLCASSLGYWDNEKRTEAFFGQGTRLTVV.

The chain uses TRBV2 and TRBJ1-1; no reliable D call. The CDR3 consists of 14 residues. V lost 3 bases, J lost 6 bases, and 14 bases lay in between. Germline CDR1 is SNHLY and CDR2 is FYNNEI. DNA for the CDR3: TGTGCCAGCAGTGAGCGGGCCACTAGCCCTGAAGCTTTCTTT. Translating it yields CASSERATSPEAFF.

At least ten counts were recorded for this clonotype. One end of the junction is discordant with germline, which a read error may explain. The chain carries TRBV19 and TRBJ2-1, with D possibly matching TRBD2 (6 bases). The germline V gene has CDR1 LNHDA and CDR2 SQIVND (reference sequence). The CDR3 contains 12 residues. The CDR3 nucleotides read TGTGCCAGTAAGTCACGACTAGGAACTTGGCTCTTC. It translates to CASKSRLGTWLF.

The genes are TRBV30 and TRBJ1-4; 7 nucleotides match TRBD1. Looked up from germline, CDR1 is GTSNPN and CDR2 is SVGIG (reference sequence). The CDR3 loop spans 17 amino acids. Losses at the gene ends were 4 bases for V and 7 bases for J; bases not matched to a gene: 18. This CDR3 is CAWKREETGWYGEKLFF. CDR3 coding DNA: TGTGCCTGGAAAAGAGAAGAGACAGGGTGGTACGGTGAAAAACTGTTTTTT.

Details on this clonotype: A much bigger clone sits one base away, suggesting this may be a read error. The gene calls are TRBV7-9 and TRBJ1-5; D uncertain. Trimming cost V 5 bases and J 6 bases, with 14 bases left between them. CDR3 size: 14 residues. Germline V CDR1 and CDR2: SEHNR, FQNEAQ (reference sequence). In nucleotides, the CDR3 is TGTGCCAGCAGCACCGGACTAGGCAGTCAGCCCCAGCATTTT. It codes for CASSTGLGSQPQHF.

Points on this clonotype: A much larger clonotype is one base distant, so this may be a read error. The chain employs TRBV30 and TRBJ2-7, with D uncertain. This CDR3 contains 12 residues. Trimming shortened V by 6 bases and J by 0 bases, and 9 bases separated the two germline ends. The germline gives CDR1 GTSNPN, CDR2 SVGIG (reference sequence). Here the CDR3 DNA reads TGTGCCTGCCGGGCGGACTCCTACGAGCAGTACTTC. Residues: CACRADSYEQYF.

Concerning this clonotype: This CDR3 is missing its conserved last phenylalanine or tryptophan, likely due to a read error. This chain connects TRBV2 to TRBJ2-3; tentative D call: TRBD2 (6 bases). Looked up from germline, CDR1 is SNHLY and CDR2 is FYNNEI. The CDR3 length is 15 residues. DNA of the CDR3: TGCGCCAGCAGCCAGGGACTTACTAGCACAGATACGCAGTATCTT. Translation gives CASSQGLTSTDTQYL.

This clonotype was seen ten or more times. In nucleotides, the CDR3 is TGTGCCAGCAGCCCTCTGGAGGCAGATACGCAGTATTTT. Residues: CASSPLEADTQYF. V is TRBV3-1 and J is TRBJ2-3, with D possibly matching TRBD2 (5 bases). From germline, CDR1 is LGHDT and CDR2 YNNKEL (reference sequence). There are 13 residues in the CDR3. Trimming stripped 4 bases from V and 4 bases from J, with 9 bases between.

This clonotype was counted ten times or more. CDR3 coding DNA: TGTGCCAGCAGCATCCGGGCCGCACATCAGCCCCAGCATTTT. Its protein product is CASSIRAAHQPQHF. V gene TRBV12-3 or TRBV12-4 combines with J gene TRBJ1-5; D is unresolved. Trimming took 6 bases from V and 5 from J, leaving 14 bases between them. This CDR3 has 14 amino acids.

As to this clonotype: This may be a read error: a much more frequent sequence differs by one nucleotide. V is TRBV19 and J is TRBJ2-3, with 8 positions matching TRBD2. Germline trimming cut 5 bases from V and 6 bases from J; bases unmatched to any gene: 7. CDR3 length equals 14 residues. Germline lookup yields CDR1 LNHDA and CDR2 SQIVND (reference sequence). The CDR3 nucleotides are TGTGCCAGTAGTCCCCGGACTAGCCGGGATACGCAGTATTTT. Protein product: CASSPRTSRDTQYF.

This clonotype was seen at least ten times. The chain recombines TRBV27 with TRBJ2-4, with a weak D call TRBD2 (5 bases). V shed 8 bases and J shed 1 base, with 15 bases lying between them. CDR1 is MNHEY, CDR2 SMNVEV, per germline (reference sequence). CDR3 length: 15 amino acids. The CDR3 nucleotides are TGTGCCAGCGCCCCTAGCCTCCCCGCCAAAAACATTCAGTACTTC. It translates to CASAPSLPAKNIQYF.

This clonotype occurred a few times. The genes are TRBV19 and TRBJ2-3; the D gene is possibly TRBD1 (6 bases). With 5 bases removed from V and 0 bases from J, the gap between germline ends came to 12 bases. CDR1 is LNHDA, CDR2 SQIVND, per germline (reference sequence). CDR3 size: 15 residues. The chain's CDR3 is CASSPTGHSTDTQYF. CDR3 in DNA: TGTGCCAGTAGTCCCACGGGACACAGCACAGATACGCAGTATTTT.

The chain uses TRBV4-3 and TRBJ2-2; TRBD1 is a possible D gene (6 bases). CDR1 is LGHNA and CDR2 is YSLEER in the germline V gene. The CDR3 is 17 amino acids. V lost 2 bases, J lost 7 bases, and 20 bases lay in between. CDR3 sequence reads: CASSQHPYGQSNGELFF. The CDR3 bases are TGCGCCAGCAGCCAACACCCGTACGGACAGTCGAACGGGGAGCTGTTTTTT.

This chain connects TRBV6-2 or TRBV6-3 to TRBJ2-5; a possible D gene is TRBD1 (6 bases). The germline gives CDR1 MNHEY, CDR2 SVGEGT. With 6 bases removed from V and 7 bases from J, the gap between germline ends came to 12 bases. This CDR3 comprises 12 residues. This CDR3 is CASRPQTGTQYF. The CDR3 bases are TGTGCCAGCAGACCCCAGACAGGGACCCAGTACTTC.

In regard to this clonotype: No conserved phenylalanine or tryptophan is present at the end of the CDR3, so a read error is the likely explanation. The chain recombines TRBV27 with TRBJ2-7; a weak D match, TRBD1 (6 bases). CDR1 and CDR2 (germline): MNHEY, SMNVEV (reference sequence). V was clipped by 7 bases and J by 2 bases, with 12 bases between them. CDR3 length: 13 residues. The CDR3 is CASNFGTTYEQYY. The CDR3, as DNA: TGTGCCAGCAATTTCGGGACAACCTACGAGCAGTACTAC.

The CDR3 sequence is CASSFGGYGEQYF. The CDR3 DNA reads TGTGCCAGCAGCTTTGGGGGATACGGCGAGCAGTACTTC. The gene calls are TRBV5-4 and TRBJ2-7; the D call may be TRBD1 or TRBD2 (5 bases each). Germline V gene sequence: CDR1 SGHNT, CDR2 YYREEE (reference sequence). CDR3 length: 13 amino acids. V was cut by 2 bases and J by 6 bases, with 12 bases left in between.

This clonotype came up many times. The chain couples TRBV13 to TRBJ1-1; 7 bases match TRBD1. V lost 5 bases and J lost 3; bases outside the gene matches: 6. The CDR3 is made up of 14 amino acids. CDR1 is PRHDT and CDR2 is FYEKMQ in the germline V gene (reference sequence). This chain's CDR3 is CASSPGGYDTEAFF. CDR3 nucleotides: TGTGCCAGCAGCCCAGGGGGTTACGACACTGAAGCTTTCTTT.